This record covers a single TCR beta chain. This sample stems from a study of blood T cell repertoires in COVID-19. V lost 4 bases, J lost 4 bases, and 7 bases lay in between. CDR1 SNHLY and CDR2 FYNNEI come from the germline V gene. The CDR3 spans 13 residues. The data were produced by immunoSEQ multiplex PCR, yet TCRdb's version contains in-frame clones alone and is incomplete. The sample gives roughly 68,000 clones, 90% to 95% of which show up once; roughly 7.3% is in the top ten. The origin of this receptor is a man in his forties with COVID-19, enrolled during active disease. Sequencing was performed on peripheral blood. This chain connects TRBV2 to TRBJ2-2; D not certain. Here the CDR3 DNA reads TGTGCCAGCAGTGTGCAGGCCACCGGGGAGCTGTTTTTT. The encoded protein is CASSVQATGELFF.